A single sample gave rise to the 6 T cell receptor beta chains below, sequenced in a study of OX40 agonist ivuxolimab in advanced cancers. The data were produced by immunoSEQ multiplex PCR, yet TCRdb's version contains in-frame clones alone and is incomplete. This table holds approximately 59,000 clones, approximately 91% found once. The sequencing used CD4+ or CD8+ T cells sorted from blood, collected in a trial of the OX40 agonist ivuxolimab. The receptors come from an adult with an advanced solid tumor such as melanoma, head and neck, liver or kidney cancer.

V usage is TRBV10-2 and J usage is TRBJ1-2, with D possibly TRBD1 on 6 matching bases. In germline, CDR1 is WSHSY, CDR2 SAAADI. The CDR3 has 14 amino acids. Trimming pared 7 bases from V and 3 bases from J, leaving 15 bases between. The DNA of the CDR3 is TGCGCCAGCAACCGGGACAAGAAGTACTATGGCTACACCTTC. This translates into CASNRDKKYYGYTF.

The V call is TRBV7-9, the J call TRBJ2-7; no reliable D call. The germline CDR1 and CDR2 sequences are SEHNR and FQNEAQ (reference sequence). V lost 5 bases, J lost 1 base, and 18 bases lay in between. The CDR3 runs 16 residues. CDR3 residues: CASSQGYVRSSYEQYF. The CDR3 nucleotides are TGTGCCAGCAGCCAAGGGTATGTGAGGTCATCCTACGAGCAGTACTTC.

The chain carries TRBV7-3 and TRBJ1-1; D is perhaps TRBD1 (5 bases). CDR1 SGHTA and CDR2 FQGTGA come from the germline V gene. CDR3 size: 13 residues. Trimming pared 3 bases from V and 2 bases from J, leaving 7 bases between. CDR3 region: CASSFRDNTEAFF. For the CDR3, the DNA is TGTGCCAGCAGCTTCAGGGATAACACTGAAGCTTTCTTT.

This clone has a single count. The rearrangement joins TRBV20-1 to TRBJ2-3; D gene uncertain. The CDR3 has 10 residues. The germline gives CDR1 DFQATT, CDR2 SNEGSKA (reference sequence). Trimming removed 6 bases from V and 9 bases from J, with 10 bases in between. Here the CDR3 DNA reads TGCAGTGCCCCCGAGGAGACGCAGTATTTT. Its protein is CSAPEETQYF.

The V gene is TRBV9, the J gene TRBJ2-2; TRBD2 is a possible D gene (6 bases). This CDR3 comprises 15 residues. Germline V CDR1 and CDR2: SGDLS, YYNGEE. The ends were cut back, 0 bases at V and 1 base at J, with 7 bases in the middle. CDR3 bases: TGTGCCAGCAGCGTAGACGGGAGGAACACCGGGGAGCTGTTTTTT. This gives the protein CASSVDGRNTGELFF.

The chain combines TRBV30 with TRBJ2-1; D possibly corresponds to TRBD1 (5 bases). Germline V gene sequence: CDR1 GTSNPN, CDR2 SVGIG (reference sequence). V was trimmed by 1 base and J by 6 bases, leaving 13 bases between them. The CDR3 totals 14 residues. CDR3 coding DNA: TGTGCCTGGAGTGACCAGCCCCAGGGCAATGAGCAGTTCTTC. Amino acids: CAWSDQPQGNEQFF.